A single sample gave rise to the 2 T cell receptor beta chains below, sequenced in a study of cytomegalovirus exposure and HLA in healthy donors. PCR was performed using 60 Vbeta and 13 Jbeta primers. TCRdb keeps only in-frame clones here, not all; method: immunoSEQ multiplex PCR. This sample has about 120,000 clones; 74% occur once, and the top ten carry approximately 2%. Sequenced: PBMCs. These receptors were taken from a human donor in good health.

In this sample, this clone turned up a few times. This rearrangement joins TRBV30 to TRBJ1-3; the D is unclear. Germline CDR1 GTSNPN, CDR2 SVGIG (reference sequence). The CDR3 contains 12 residues. V lost 4 bases and J 4 bases, leaving 8 bases between the germline ends. CDR3 sequence reads: CAWIQSGNTIYF. CDR3 nucleotide sequence: TGTGCCTGGATACAGTCCGGAAACACCATATATTTT. The full variable domain, completed using reference TRBV30 and TRBJ1-3, is SQTIHQWPATLVQPVGSPLSLECTVEGTSNPNLYWYRQAAGRGLQLLFYSVGIGQISSEVPQNLSASRPQDRQFILSSKKLLLSDSGFYLCAWIQSGNTIYFGEGSWLTVV.

This clone turned up a few times. This chain connects TRBV27 to TRBJ2-2; no clear D. CDR1 MNHEY and CDR2 SMNVEV come from the germline V gene (reference sequence). V gave up 5 bases and J gave up 4 bases, with 8 bases separating them. The CDR3 covers 13 residues. The CDR3 is CASSQKITGELFF. The DNA for the CDR3 is TGTGCCAGCAGTCAGAAGATCACCGGGGAGCTGTTTTTT.